This TCR beta chain is drawn from a study of blood T cell repertoires in COVID-19 (dated by TCRdb to 2019 to 2021). Describing the broader study: Samples from collaborators originated in the United States, Italy and Spain and spanned both the acute and convalescent phases of COVID-19. The repertoires were released in a freely available public database intended as a resource for research on the immune response to SARS-CoV-2. The dataset comprised deeply sampled blood TCRbeta repertoires from subjects exposed to, actively infected with, or recovered from COVID-19. Sample metadata almost always included a de-identified subject ID, COVID-19 status, age in years and sex. The material from the prospective study consisted of cDNA or gDNA derived from T cells, B-cell-depleted T cells, or PBMCs. Samples came from the ongoing ImmuneRACE study (first 160 participants) plus 1,254 subjects from 6 global collaborators. HLA class I and class II types, where available, came from metadata supplied by the sample provider rather than from assay-based typing.

Measured from the cysteine to the phenylalanine, the CDR3 is 16 residues long. CDR3 DNA only is kept here, 48 bases in frame from base 1. The germline V gene (reference sequence) specifies GTSNPN as CDR1 and SVGIG as CDR2. V has 0 bases trimmed and J has 5 bases trimmed; junction bases matching no gene number 10. This clone was seen a single time. There is no known antigen for this receptor. Per-base qualities were not stored, and no clone one base away is much larger. Each collaborating institution followed its own protocols to collect whole blood in K2EDTA tubes. For TCRbeta analysis, collaborator samples were shipped as frozen whole blood, as isolated PBMCs, or as DNA extracted from either sample type. TCRbeta CDR3 regions were amplified from genomic DNA using the immunoSEQ Assay, a bias-controlled multiplex PCR. Regarding the original processing steps: The number of nucleated cells in each sample was estimated by amplification of reference gene primers within the assay. Sequence reads were collapsed and filtered to measure the absolute abundance of every unique TCRbeta CDR3 rearrangement. Productive Simpson clonality was computed per sample as the square root of Simpson's diversity index over productive rearrangements. TCRdb holds this immuneACCESS table with in-frame rearrangements only. Some clones are missing; in checked studies, unresolved V genes explain under half, and the rest has no known cause. Clone size and V and J calls were adopted from that table, with D and trimming inferred from the DNA. In all, the sample holds about 250,000 clones, and about four fifths of those were seen once. Nearly 9% of the sample is held by the ten biggest clonotypes.

Overall results and qualifications from the work: Clinical and demographic metadata were provided uncurated, with the amount varying by source and participant.

The sequence is built from TRBV30 and TRBJ2-7; 10 bases in between match TRBD1. The sample consisted of peripheral blood. This receptor was obtained from an elderly man with acute or convalescent COVID-19. The nucleotides read TGTGCCTGGAGTGTACTAGGGACAGGGGTGGTACACGAGCAGTACTTC. It is translated as CAWSVLGTGVVHEQYF.